Sequencing of this TCR beta chain was carried out in a study of vaccination and CD4 T cells after COVID-19. Study background: Two of the convalescents were Hispanic, and the group consisted of six males and four females. With a range of 35 to 161, the median interval from diagnosis to drawing post-COVID samples was about 100 days.

Germline V CDR1 and CDR2: DFQATT, SNEGSKA (reference sequence). There are 11 residues in the CDR3. Stated treatment: roughly ten-day PBMC culture with coronavirus spike peptide pools or control peptides (ViraFEST assay). With the Oncomine TCR Beta short-read assay, DNA from cultured CD4+ T cells was sequenced. TCRdb redid the calling of the PCR reads with MiXCR, one entry per CDR3 protein. Of about 14,000 distinct CDR3 sequences listed, about 51% were seen once; the top ten hold 11% to 15%. This clonotype was observed a few times. Its antigen is still unknown. The junction does not match germline at one end; this may be a read error.

Sequences were obtained from CD4+ T cells from blood, cultured in vitro. The TCR originated in a human donor who had recovered from COVID-19. The chain has TRBV20-1 and TRBJ2-7; 10 bases are a match to TRBD1. The CDR3 spells CSARVGDRGPF. The CDR3 DNA reads as TGCAGTGCTAGAGTGGGGGACAGGGGACCCTTC.